This T cell receptor (beta chain) was captured by sequencing in a study of CD8 T cells in ankylosing spondylitis. As concerns this clonotype: Its antigen is unidentified.

Libraries of TCR beta came from quantitative 5'-RACE with molecular barcodes. Each CDR3 protein is one row after TCRdb ran MiXCR on the 5' RACE reads. The table lists a few hundred thousand distinct CDR3 sequences, about a sixth of them singletons, with roughly 34% in the top ten. Overall study findings and caveats: Disease-linked clones reportedly concentrated significantly in matched ankylosing spondylitis synovial fluid.

Germline V gives CDR1 SGHRS, CDR2 YFSETQ. The CDR3 extends over 15 amino acids. V gave up 3 bases and J gave up 1 base, with 14 bases separating them. This clonotype originated in a male donor with ankylosing spondylitis or in good health (not recorded which). The chain uses TRBV5-1 and TRBJ2-7, with a possible D match to TRBD2 (6 bases). Input material: blood, either unsorted or a sorted T cell fraction (not recorded which). CDR3 amino acids: CASSWVPGDSYEQYF. For the CDR3, the DNA is TGCGCCAGCAGCTGGGTACCGGGAGATTCCTACGAGCAGTACTTC.